This TCR beta chain originates from a study of Tregs in tolerant kidney transplant recipients. General observations from the study: Expanding Tregs on activated donor B cells appeared to best identify donor-specific TCRbeta clones.

A note on this clone: Its target is not known.

Assay: immunoSEQ multiplex PCR; the TCRdb copy retains only in-frame clones and omits some. This sample lists about 48,000 clones; its ten largest clones have 0.7% to 0.95%. Unstimulated regulatory T cells (CD4+CD25+CD127-), CD4+CD25- non-regulatory cells, CD4 and CD8 cells were FACS-sorted from thawed PBMCs. This sequence originates from a human donor who received a combined kidney and bone marrow transplant. Here the sequenced sample was CD4+ T cells from blood, taken before the transplant.

This CDR3 reads CASSPGLAAYEQYF. CDR3 DNA, as far as it was read: TGCGCCAGCAGCCCGGGACTAGCGGCCTACGAG. The chain joins TRBV5-1 to TRBJ2-7, with TRBD2 identical over 11 bases. The read finishes 3 residues shy of the CDR3 end, and the germline J gene is used to complete it. The CDR3 sequence is 14 residues long. V lost 4 bases, J lost 2 bases, and 2 bases stayed unmatched. Germline V gene sequence: CDR1 SGHRS, CDR2 YFSETQ.